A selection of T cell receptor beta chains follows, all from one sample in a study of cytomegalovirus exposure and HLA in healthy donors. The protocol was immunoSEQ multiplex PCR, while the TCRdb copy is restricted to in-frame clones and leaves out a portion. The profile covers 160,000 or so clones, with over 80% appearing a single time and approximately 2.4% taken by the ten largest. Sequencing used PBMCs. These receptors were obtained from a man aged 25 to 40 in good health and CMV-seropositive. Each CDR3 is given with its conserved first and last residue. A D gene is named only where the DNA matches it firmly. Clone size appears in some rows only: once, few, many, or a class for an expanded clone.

CASSLALEVANYGYTF,TGTGCCAGCAGCTTAGCGCTAGAAGTGGCCAACTATGGCTACACCTTC,-,TRBV7-9,TRBJ1-2,-
CASSFQQGDNQPQHF,TGTGCCAGTAGTTTTCAACAGGGCGATAATCAGCCCCAGCATTTT,-,TRBV19,TRBJ1-5,-
CASSQAGYNSPLHF,TGCGCCAGCAGCCAAGCAGGGTATAATTCACCCCTCCACTTT,-,TRBV4-3,TRBJ1-6,-
CASSSNRGREQYF,TGTGCCAGCAGTTCTAACAGGGGGCGCGAGCAGTACTTC,-,TRBV28,TRBJ2-7,TRBD1
CASSWGHLYSYNSPLHF,TGTGCCAGCAGTTGGGGACACCTCTACTCCTATAATTCACCCCTCCACTTT,-,TRBV27,TRBJ1-6,-
CASSQALWGPLRGTGELFF,TGCGCCAGCAGCCAAGCCCTTTGGGGGCCGCTCAGGGGGACCGGGGAGCTGTTTTTT,-,TRBV4-3,TRBJ2-2,TRBD1
CASSVDSATNEKLFF,TGTGCCAGCAGCGTTGACAGTGCAACTAATGAAAAACTGTTTTTT,-,TRBV9,TRBJ1-4,-
CATSRDQDTSRETQYF,TGTGCCACCAGCAGAGATCAGGATACTAGTCGGGAGACCCAGTACTTC,once,TRBV15,TRBJ2-5,-
CASSRGQGPYNEQFF,TGCGCCAGCAGCCGGGGCCAGGGGCCCTACAATGAGCAGTTCTTC,-,TRBV4-3,TRBJ2-1,-
CASSLGRYNEQFF,TGTGCCAGCAGTTTAGGGAGGTACAATGAGCAGTTCTTC,-,TRBV27,TRBJ2-1,-
CSVVSAYEQYF,TGCAGCGTTGTCTCAGCCTACGAGCAGTACTTC,few,TRBV29-1,TRBJ2-7,-
CASSPSTGVENEKLFF,TGTGCCAGCTCACCCTCGACAGGGGTGGAAAATGAAAAACTGTTTTTT,few,TRBV18,TRBJ1-4,TRBD1
CATSRRGLAGGHTYNEQFF,TGTGCCACCAGCAGACGGGGACTAGCGGGGGGGCACACCTACAATGAGCAGTTCTTC,-,TRBV15,TRBJ2-1,TRBD2